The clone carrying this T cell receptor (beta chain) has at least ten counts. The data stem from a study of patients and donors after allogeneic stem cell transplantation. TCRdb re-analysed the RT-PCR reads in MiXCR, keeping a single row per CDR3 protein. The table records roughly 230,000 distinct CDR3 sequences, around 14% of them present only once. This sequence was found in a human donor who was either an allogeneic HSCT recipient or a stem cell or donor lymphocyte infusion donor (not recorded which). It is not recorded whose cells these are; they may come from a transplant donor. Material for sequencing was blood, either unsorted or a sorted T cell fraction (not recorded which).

CDR3 sequence (DNA): TGCAGTGCATCCACTAGGGAGTCCTATGGCTACACCTTC. Its protein is CSASTRESYGYTF. This chain links TRBV20-1 with TRBJ1-2; D is unresolved. The V gene's germline CDR1 is DFQATT and CDR2 SNEGSKA (reference sequence). This CDR3 comprises 13 residues. Between the trimmed V and J ends, which lost 6 bases and 4 bases, there was a span of 15 bases.